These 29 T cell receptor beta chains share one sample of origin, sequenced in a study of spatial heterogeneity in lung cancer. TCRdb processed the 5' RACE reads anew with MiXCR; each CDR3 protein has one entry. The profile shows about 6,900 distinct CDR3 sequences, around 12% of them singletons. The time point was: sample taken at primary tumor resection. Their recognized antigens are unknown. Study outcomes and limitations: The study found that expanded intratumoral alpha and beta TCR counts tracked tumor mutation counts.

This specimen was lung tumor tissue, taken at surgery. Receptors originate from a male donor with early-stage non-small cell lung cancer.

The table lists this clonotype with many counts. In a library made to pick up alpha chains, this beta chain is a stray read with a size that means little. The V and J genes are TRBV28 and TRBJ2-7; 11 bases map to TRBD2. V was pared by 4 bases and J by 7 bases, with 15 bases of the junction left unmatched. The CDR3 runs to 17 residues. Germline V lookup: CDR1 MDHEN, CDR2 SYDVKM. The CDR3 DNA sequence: TGTGCCAGCAGTTCTAAACAAACTAGCGGGAGCATCTGGGAGCAGTACTTC. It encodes CASSSKQTSGSIWEQYF.

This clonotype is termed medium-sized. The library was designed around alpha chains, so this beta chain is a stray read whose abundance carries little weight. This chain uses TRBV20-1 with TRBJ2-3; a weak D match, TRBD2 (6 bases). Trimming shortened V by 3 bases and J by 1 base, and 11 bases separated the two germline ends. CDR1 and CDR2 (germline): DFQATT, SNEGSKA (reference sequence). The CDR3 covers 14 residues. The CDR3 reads CSASGSFGTDTQYF. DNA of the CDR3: TGCAGTGCTAGCGGGAGTTTTGGCACAGATACGCAGTATTTT.

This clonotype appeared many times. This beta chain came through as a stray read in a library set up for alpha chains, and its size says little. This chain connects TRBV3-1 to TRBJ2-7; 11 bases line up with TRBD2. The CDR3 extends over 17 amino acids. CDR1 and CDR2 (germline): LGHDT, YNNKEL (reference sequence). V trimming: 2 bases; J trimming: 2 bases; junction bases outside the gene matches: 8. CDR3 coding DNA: TGTGCCAGCAGCCAACCCCCTAGCGGGAGGACGACCTACGAGCAGTACTTC. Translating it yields CASSQPPSGRTTYEQYF.

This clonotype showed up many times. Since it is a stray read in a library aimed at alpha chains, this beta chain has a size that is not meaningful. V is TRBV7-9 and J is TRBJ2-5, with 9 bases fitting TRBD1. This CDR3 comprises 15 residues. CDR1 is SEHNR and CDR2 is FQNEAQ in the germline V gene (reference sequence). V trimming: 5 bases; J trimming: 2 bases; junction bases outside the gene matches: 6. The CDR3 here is CASSRGTGRQETQYF. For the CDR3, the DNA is TGTGCCAGCAGCCGAGGGACAGGGCGGCAAGAGACCCAGTACTTC.

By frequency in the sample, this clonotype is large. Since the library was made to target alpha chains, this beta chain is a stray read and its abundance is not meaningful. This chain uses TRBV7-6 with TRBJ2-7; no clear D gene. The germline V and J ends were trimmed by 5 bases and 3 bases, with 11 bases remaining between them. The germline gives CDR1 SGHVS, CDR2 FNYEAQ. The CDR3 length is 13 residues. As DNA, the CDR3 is TGTGCCAGCAGCCCTGGGCCAAACTACGAGCAGTACTTC. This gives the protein CASSPGPNYEQYF. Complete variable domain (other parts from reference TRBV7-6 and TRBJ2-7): GAGVSQSPRYKVTKRGQDVALRCDPISGHVSLYWYRQALGQGPEFLTYFNYEAQQDKSGLPNDRFSAERPEGSISTLTIQRTEQRDSAMYRCASSPGPNYEQYFGPGTRLTVT.

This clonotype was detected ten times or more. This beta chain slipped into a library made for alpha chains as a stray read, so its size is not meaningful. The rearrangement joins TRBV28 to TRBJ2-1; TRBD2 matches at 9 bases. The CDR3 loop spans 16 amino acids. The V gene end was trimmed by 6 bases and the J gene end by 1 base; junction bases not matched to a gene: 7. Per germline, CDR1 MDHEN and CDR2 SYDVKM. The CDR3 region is CASSPQTSGSYNEQFF. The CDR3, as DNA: TGTGCCAGCAGCCCACAGACTAGCGGTTCCTACAATGAGCAGTTCTTC.

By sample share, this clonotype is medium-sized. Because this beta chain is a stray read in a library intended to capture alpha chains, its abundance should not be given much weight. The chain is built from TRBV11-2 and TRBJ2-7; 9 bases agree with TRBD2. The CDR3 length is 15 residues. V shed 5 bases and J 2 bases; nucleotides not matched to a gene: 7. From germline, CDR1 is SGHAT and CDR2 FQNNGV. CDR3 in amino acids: CASSLGLASTYEQYF. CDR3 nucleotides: TGTGCCAGCAGCCTAGGACTAGCGTCTACCTACGAGCAGTACTTC.

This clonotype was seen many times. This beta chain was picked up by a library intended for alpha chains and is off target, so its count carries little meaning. The CDR3 region has the DNA TGTGCCACCAGTGATGGGACCGGGACAGGGACTGAGCAGTTCTTC. This codes for CATSDGTGTGTEQFF. The chain combines TRBV24-1 with TRBJ2-1; 9 nucleotides align to TRBD1. V lost 3 bases to trimming and J lost 9 bases; unmatched junction nucleotides: 8. The CDR3 contains 15 residues. Germline assignment: CDR1 KGHDR and CDR2 SFDVKD.

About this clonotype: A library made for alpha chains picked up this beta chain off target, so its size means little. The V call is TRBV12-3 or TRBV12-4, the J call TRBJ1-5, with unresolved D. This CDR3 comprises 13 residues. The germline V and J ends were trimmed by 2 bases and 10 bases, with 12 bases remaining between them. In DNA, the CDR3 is TGTGCCAGCAGTTTATTCCGAGATGGCCCCCAGCATTTT. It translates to CASSLFRDGPQHF.

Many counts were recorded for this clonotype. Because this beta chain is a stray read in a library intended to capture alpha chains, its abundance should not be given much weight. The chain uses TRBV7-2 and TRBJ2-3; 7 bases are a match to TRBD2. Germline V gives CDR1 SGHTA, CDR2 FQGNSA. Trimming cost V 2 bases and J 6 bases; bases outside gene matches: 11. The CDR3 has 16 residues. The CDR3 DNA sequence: TGTGCCAGCAGCTTAAGTTACGGCGGGAGTATGGATACGCAGTATTTT. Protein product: CASSLSYGGSMDTQYF.

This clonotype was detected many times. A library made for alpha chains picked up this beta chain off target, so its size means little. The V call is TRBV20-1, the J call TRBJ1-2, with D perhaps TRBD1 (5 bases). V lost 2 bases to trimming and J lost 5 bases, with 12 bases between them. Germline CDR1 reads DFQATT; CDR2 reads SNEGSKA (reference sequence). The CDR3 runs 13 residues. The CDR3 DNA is TGCAGTGCTAGAAAAGGGGTTAATTATGGCTACACCTTC. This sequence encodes CSARKGVNYGYTF.

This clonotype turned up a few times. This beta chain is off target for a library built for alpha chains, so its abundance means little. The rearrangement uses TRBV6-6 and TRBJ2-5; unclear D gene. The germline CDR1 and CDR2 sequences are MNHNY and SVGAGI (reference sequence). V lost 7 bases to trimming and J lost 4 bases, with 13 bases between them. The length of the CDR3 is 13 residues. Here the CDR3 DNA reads TGTGCCAGCATCCGATCCGAAGGAGAGACCCAGTACTTC. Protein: CASIRSEGETQYF.

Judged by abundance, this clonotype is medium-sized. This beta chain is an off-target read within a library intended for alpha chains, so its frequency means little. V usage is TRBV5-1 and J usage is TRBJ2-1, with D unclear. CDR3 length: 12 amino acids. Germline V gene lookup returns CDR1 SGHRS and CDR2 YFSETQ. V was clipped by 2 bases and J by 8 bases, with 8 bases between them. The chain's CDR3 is CASSFPSDEQFF. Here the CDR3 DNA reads TGCGCCAGCAGCTTCCCCTCAGATGAGCAGTTCTTC.

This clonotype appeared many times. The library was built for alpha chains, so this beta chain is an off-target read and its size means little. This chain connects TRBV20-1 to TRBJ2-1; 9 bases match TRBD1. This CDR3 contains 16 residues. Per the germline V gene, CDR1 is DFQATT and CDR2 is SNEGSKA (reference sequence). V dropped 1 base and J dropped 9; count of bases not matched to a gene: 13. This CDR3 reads CSARVQGAQGLGEQFF. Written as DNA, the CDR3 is TGCAGTGCTAGAGTACAGGGGGCGCAAGGGCTCGGTGAGCAGTTCTTC.

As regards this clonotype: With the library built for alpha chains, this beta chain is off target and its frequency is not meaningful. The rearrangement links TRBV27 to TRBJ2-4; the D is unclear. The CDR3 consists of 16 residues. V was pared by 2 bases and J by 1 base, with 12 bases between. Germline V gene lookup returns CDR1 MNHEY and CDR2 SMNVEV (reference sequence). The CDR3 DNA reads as TGTGCCAGCAGTTTAATAGGGCAGGAGGCCAAAAACATTCAGTACTTC. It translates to CASSLIGQEAKNIQYF.

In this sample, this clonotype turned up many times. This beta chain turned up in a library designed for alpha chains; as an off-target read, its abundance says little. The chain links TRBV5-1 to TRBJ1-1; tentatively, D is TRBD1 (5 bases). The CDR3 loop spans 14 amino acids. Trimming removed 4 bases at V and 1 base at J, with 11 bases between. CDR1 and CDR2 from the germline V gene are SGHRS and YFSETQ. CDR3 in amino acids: CASSARQPNTEAFF. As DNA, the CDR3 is TGCGCCAGCAGCGCTAGACAGCCGAACACTGAAGCTTTCTTT.

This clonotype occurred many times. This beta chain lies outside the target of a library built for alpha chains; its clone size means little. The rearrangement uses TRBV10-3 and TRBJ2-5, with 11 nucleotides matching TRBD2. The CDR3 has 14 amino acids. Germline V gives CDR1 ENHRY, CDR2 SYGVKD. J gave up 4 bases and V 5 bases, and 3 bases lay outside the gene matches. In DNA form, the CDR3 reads TGTGCCATCAGTTTTCTAGCGGGGGGAGAGACCCAGTACTTC. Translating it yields CAISFLAGGETQYF.

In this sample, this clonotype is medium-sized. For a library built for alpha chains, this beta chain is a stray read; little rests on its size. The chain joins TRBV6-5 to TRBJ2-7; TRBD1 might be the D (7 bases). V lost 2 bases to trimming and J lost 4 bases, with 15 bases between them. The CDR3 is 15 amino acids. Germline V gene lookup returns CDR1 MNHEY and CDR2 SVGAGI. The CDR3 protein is CASSYGPAGQYEQYF. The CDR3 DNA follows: TGTGCCAGCAGTTACGGGCCGGCGGGACAGTACGAGCAGTACTTC.

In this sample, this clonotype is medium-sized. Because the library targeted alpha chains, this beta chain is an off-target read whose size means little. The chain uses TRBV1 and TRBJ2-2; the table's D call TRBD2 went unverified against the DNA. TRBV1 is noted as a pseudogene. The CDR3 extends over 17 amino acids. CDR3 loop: CTSSQEGPAIVTGELFF. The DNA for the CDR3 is TGCACCAGCAGCCAAGAGGGGCCCGCGATTGTAACCGGGGAGCTGTTTTTT.

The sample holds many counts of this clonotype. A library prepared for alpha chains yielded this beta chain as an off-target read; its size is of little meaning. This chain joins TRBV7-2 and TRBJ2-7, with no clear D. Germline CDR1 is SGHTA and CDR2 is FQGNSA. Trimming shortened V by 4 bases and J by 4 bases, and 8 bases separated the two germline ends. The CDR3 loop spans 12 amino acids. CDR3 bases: TGTGCCAGCAGCTCCGGATATTACGAGCAGTACTTC. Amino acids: CASSSGYYEQYF.

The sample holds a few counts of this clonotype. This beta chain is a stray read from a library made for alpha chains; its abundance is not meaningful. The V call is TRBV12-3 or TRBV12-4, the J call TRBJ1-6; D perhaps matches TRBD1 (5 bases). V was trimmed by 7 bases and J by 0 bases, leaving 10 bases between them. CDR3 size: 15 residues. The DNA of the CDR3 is TGTGCCAGCAAAAAACAGGACTCCTATAATTCACCCCTCCACTTT. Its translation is CASKKQDSYNSPLHF.

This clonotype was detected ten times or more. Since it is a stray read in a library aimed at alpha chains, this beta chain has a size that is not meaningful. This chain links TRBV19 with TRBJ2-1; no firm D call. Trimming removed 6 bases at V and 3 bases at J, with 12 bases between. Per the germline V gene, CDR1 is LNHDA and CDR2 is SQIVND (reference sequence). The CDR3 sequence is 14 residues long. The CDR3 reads CASSPSVDYNEQFF. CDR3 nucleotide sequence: TGTGCCAGTAGCCCCTCCGTCGACTACAATGAGCAGTTCTTC.

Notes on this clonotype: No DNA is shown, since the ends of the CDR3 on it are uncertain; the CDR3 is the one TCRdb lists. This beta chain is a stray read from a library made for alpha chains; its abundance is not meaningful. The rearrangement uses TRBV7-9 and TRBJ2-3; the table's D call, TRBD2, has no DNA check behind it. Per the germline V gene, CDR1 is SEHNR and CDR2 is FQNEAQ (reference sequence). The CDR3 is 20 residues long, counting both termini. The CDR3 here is CASSFYICSARDSNRDTQYF.

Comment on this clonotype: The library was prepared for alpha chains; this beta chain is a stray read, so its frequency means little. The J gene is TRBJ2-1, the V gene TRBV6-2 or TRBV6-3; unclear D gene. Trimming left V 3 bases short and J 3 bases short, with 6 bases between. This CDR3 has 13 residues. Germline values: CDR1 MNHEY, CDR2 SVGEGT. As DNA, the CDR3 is TGTGCCAGCAGTTATCCGGTCTACAATGAGCAGTTCTTC. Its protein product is CASSYPVYNEQFF.

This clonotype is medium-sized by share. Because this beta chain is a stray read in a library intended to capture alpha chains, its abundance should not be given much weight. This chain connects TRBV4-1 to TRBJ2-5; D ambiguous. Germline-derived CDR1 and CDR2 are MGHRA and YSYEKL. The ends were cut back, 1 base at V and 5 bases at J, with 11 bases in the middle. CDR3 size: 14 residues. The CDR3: CASSQAPEPETQYF. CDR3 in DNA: TGCGCCAGCAGCCAAGCCCCCGAACCGGAGACCCAGTACTTC.

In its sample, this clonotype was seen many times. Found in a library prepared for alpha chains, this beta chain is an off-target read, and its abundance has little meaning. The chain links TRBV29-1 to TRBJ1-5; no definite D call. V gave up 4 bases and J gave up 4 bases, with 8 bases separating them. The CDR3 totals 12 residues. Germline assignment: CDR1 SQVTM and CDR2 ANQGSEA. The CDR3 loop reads CSVVDGNQPQHF. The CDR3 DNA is TGCAGCGTTGTTGACGGGAATCAGCCCCAGCATTTT.

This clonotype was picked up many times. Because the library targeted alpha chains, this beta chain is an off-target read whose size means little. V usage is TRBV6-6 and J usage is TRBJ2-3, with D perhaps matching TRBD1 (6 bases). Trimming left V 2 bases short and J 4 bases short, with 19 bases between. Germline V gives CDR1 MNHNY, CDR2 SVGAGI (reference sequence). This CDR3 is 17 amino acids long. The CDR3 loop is CASSYDTTGMGSDTQYF. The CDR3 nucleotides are TGTGCCAGCAGTTACGACACTACAGGGATGGGGTCAGATACGCAGTATTTT.

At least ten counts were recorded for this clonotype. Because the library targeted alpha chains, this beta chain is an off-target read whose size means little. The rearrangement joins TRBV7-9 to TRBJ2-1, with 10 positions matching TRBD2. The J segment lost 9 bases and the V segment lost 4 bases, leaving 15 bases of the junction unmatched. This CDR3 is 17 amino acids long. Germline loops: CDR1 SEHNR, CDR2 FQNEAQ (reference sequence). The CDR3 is CASSSPGLASHLSEQFF. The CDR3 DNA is TGTGCCAGCAGCTCCCCGGGACTAGCGAGCCATCTGAGTGAGCAGTTCTTC.

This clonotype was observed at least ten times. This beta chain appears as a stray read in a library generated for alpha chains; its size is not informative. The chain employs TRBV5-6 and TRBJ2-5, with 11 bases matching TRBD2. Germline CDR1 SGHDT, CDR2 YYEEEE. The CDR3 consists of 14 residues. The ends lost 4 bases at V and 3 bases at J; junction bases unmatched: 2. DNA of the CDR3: TGTGCCAGCAGCCCGGGACTAGCGGAAGAGACCCAGTACTTC. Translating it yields CASSPGLAEETQYF.